This T cell receptor beta chain was sequenced for a study of blood T cell repertoires in COVID-19. Study as a whole: T cells, B-cell-depleted T cells, or PBMCs supplied cDNA or gDNA.

Data came from immunoSEQ multiplex PCR; TCRdb stores just in-frame clones and leaves some out. The table has about 170,000 clones, around nine tenths seen once. Germline V gives CDR1 SGHTA, CDR2 FQGNSA. CDR3 length: 19 residues. Losses at the gene ends were 2 bases for V and 2 bases for J; bases not matched to a gene: 11. Recruits, aged roughly 18 to 100 years, lived in 24 US areas. Assignments of participants to cohorts depended upon their own reported clinical history. All recovered Cohort 3 donors got two negative PCRs, got clearance, or saw symptom resolution. V and J are TRBV7-2 and TRBJ2-1, with TRBD2 identical over 11 bases. The TCR originated in a woman under 30 who had recovered from COVID-19. What was sequenced was PBMCs or T cells enriched from blood (not recorded which). The CDR3: CASSLFPPSGRKPYNEQFF. DNA for the CDR3: TGTGCCAGCAGCTTATTCCCGCCTAGCGGGAGGAAGCCCTACAATGAGCAGTTCTTC.